The 10 T cell receptor beta chains listed next were all sequenced from one sample in a study of technical replicates of blood from a few donors. Repertoires were generated with immunoSEQ multiplex PCR, while TCRdb's copy carries only in-frame clones and drops some. The sample lists some 80,000 clones, approximately 96% occurring once. Sequencing was performed on T cells isolated from PBMCs. The receptors were gathered from a human donor in good health.

The chain joins TRBV29-1 to TRBJ2-3; D is unclear. Per the germline V gene, CDR1 is SQVTM and CDR2 is ANQGSEA. The CDR3 totals 10 residues. Trimming left V 7 bases short and J 1 base short, with 3 bases between. The CDR3 bases are TGCAGCGCCGGCACAGATACGCAGTATTTT. Amino acids: CSAGTDTQYF.

This clone was picked up one time. This rearrangement joins TRBV4-2 to TRBJ1-5; D remains ambiguous. There are 15 residues in the CDR3. Germline CDR1 and CDR2: LGHNA and YNFKEQ. The V end lost 1 base, the J end lost 0 bases, and 7 bases lay between the germline ends. The CDR3 DNA follows: TGTGCCAGCAGCCAAGCCGCGAATAGCAATCAGCCCCAGCATTTT. Translated: CASSQAANSNQPQHF.

Notes on this clone: Sequence at one end of the junction differs from germline and may be a read error. This rearrangement joins TRBV7-9 to TRBJ2-3; D remains unclear. Germline CDR1 is SEHNR and CDR2 is FQNEAQ (reference sequence). CDR3 length: 10 amino acids. CDR3 region: CASSLAPGRF. CDR3 nucleotides: TGTGCCAGCAGCTTAGCGCCAGGCAGATTT.

The rearrangement joins TRBV4-2 to TRBJ1-1; 8 nucleotides line up with TRBD1. The germline gives CDR1 LGHNA, CDR2 YNFKEQ. This CDR3 region has 15 residues. V was pared by 0 bases and J by 5 bases, with 5 bases of the junction left unmatched. CDR3 in DNA: TGTGCCAGCAGCCAAGATCGGACAGGGTTGACTGAAGCTTTCTTT. This translates into CASSQDRTGLTEAFF.

The chain has TRBV29-1 and TRBJ1-1; D possibly corresponds to TRBD1 (6 bases). This CDR3 has 13 residues. Germline-derived CDR1 and CDR2 are SQVTM and ANQGSEA. The V gene lost 1 base and the J gene lost 4 bases, with 10 bases spanning the gap. Here the CDR3 DNA reads TGCAGCGTTGAAGGACAGGTGAGCACTGAAGCTTTCTTT. It encodes CSVEGQVSTEAFF.

The chain is built from TRBV6-4 and TRBJ2-3; 7 bases agree with TRBD2. J was trimmed by 3 bases and V by 2 bases; bases with no gene match: 2. Germline CDR1 reads MRHNA; CDR2 reads SNTAGT. This CDR3 is built from 14 residues. CDR3 residues: CASSDGGGTDTQYF. CDR3 in DNA: TGTGCCAGCAGTGACGGGGGGGGGACAGATACGCAGTATTTT.

The chain uses TRBV7-9 and TRBJ1-5, with 10 bases identical to TRBD1. In germline, CDR1 is SEHNR, CDR2 FQNEAQ (reference sequence). The CDR3 runs to 16 residues. V lost 2 bases to trimming and J lost 3 bases; unmatched junction nucleotides: 4. CDR3 sequence: CASSLPGTGANQPQHF. DNA for the CDR3: TGTGCCAGCAGCTTACCCGGGACAGGGGCCAATCAGCCCCAGCATTTT. The full variable domain, completed using reference TRBV7-9 and TRBJ1-5, is DTGVSQNPRHKITKRGQNVTFRCDPISEHNRLYWYRQTLGQGPEFLTYFQNEAQLEKSRLLSDRFSAERPKGSFSTLEIQRTEQGDSAMYLCASSLPGTGANQPQHFGDGTRLSIL.

In nucleotides, the CDR3 is TGTGCCAGCAGATACCCCGGGACAGTACGCGGGGAGCTGTTTTTT. Translated, it gives CASRYPGTVRGELFF. The chain employs TRBV28 and TRBJ2-2; 7 nucleotides agree with TRBD1. Germline CDR1 MDHEN, CDR2 SYDVKM. The CDR3 is 15 residues long. The ends lost 6 bases at V and 7 bases at J; junction bases unmatched: 11.

This chain connects TRBV30 to TRBJ1-4, with 7 bases identical to TRBD1. Germline CDR1 is GTSNPN and CDR2 is SVGIG (reference sequence). The length of the CDR3 is 14 residues. V was clipped by 4 bases and J by 5 bases; unmatched bases: 7. The CDR3 loop is CAWKGGQKNEKLFF. The CDR3 region has the DNA TGTGCCTGGAAGGGGGGACAGAAAAATGAAAAACTGTTTTTT. Supplemented by reference TRBV30 and TRBJ1-4, the full variable domain reads SQTIHQWPATLVQPVGSPLSLECTVEGTSNPNLYWYRQAAGRGLQLLFYSVGIGQISSEVPQNLSASRPQDRQFILSSKKLLLSDSGFYLCAWKGGQKNEKLFFGSGTQLSVL.

This chain uses TRBV4-2 with TRBJ2-1; 11 bases line up with TRBD2. The CDR3 totals 18 residues. Germline lookup yields CDR1 LGHNA and CDR2 YNFKEQ. The V gene end was trimmed by 0 bases and the J gene end by 4 bases; junction bases not matched to a gene: 8. CDR3 protein: CASSQERRGLAGYNEQFF. The DNA of the CDR3 is TGTGCCAGCAGCCAAGAGAGGAGAGGACTAGCGGGTTACAATGAGCAGTTCTTC.